What follows describes a single T cell receptor beta chain. This sample is drawn from a study of blood T cell repertoires in COVID-19. This CDR3 has 15 residues. V gave up 6 bases and J gave up 0 bases, with 15 bases separating them. The germline V gene has CDR1 MNHEY and CDR2 SVGAGI. Methods used by the authors: Cell counts per sample came from amplifying reference gene primers. Measured with immunoSEQ multiplex PCR; TCRdb has only the in-frame clones, and not every one. V, J and clone size derive from that table, while D and trimming were established from the DNA sequence. The repertoire holds fewer than 400,000 clones, with about 86% as singletons.

Sequencing used peripheral blood. The chain employs TRBV6-5 and TRBJ2-7; TRBD1 might be the D (5 bases). This TCR came from a man aged 25-45 years with active or convalescent COVID-19. In DNA, the CDR3 is TGTGCCAGCAGCAGGAGCGAAGGGGCCTCCTACGAGCAGTACTTC. Translating gives CASSRSEGASYEQYF.